These T cell receptor beta chains were read from a single sample in a study of CD4 and CD8 cells across lung adenocarcinoma regions. TCRdb passed the PCR reads through MiXCR, listing each CDR3 protein once. The sample has about 19,000 distinct CDR3 sequences, around half seen once; the top ten hold approximately 26%. The source material was CD8+ T cells from the center of a lung tumor. Receptors were obtained from a female donor with lung adenocarcinoma. The CD4 and CD8 labels of this study may be unreliable. Both conserved end residues are part of each CDR3. Each record gives: J gene, V gene, D gene, clone size, CDR3 DNA, CDR3 protein. The D gene is left open where the match is weak. Rows may omit the clone size; those that give it use once, few, many or a size class.

TRBJ2-7,TRBV29-1,-,once,TGCAGCGCCCGACAGAGCTCCTACGAGCAGTACTTC,CSARQSSYEQYF
TRBJ2-1,TRBV27,TRBD2,-,TGTGCCAGCAGTTTATGGGGGAGCGGGAGGCTGAGCAATGAGCAGTTCTTC,CASSLWGSGRLSNEQFF
TRBJ2-7,TRBV6-1,-,-,TGTGCCAGCAGTGAAGCGCTAGGGGCTGGATATGAGCAGTACTTC,CASSEALGAGYEQYF
TRBJ2-1,TRBV6-1,TRBD2,-,TGTGCCACCAGCGGGCTAGCGGGGGGACCTGAGCAGTTCTTC,CATSGLAGGPEQFF
TRBJ1-1,TRBV6-4,TRBD1,many,TGTGCCAGCAGTACAACCCACCGGACAGGGTCGGACACTGAAGCTTTCTTT,CASSTTHRTGSDTEAFF
TRBJ2-3,TRBV27,-,-,TGTGCCCCCTTAGGCCCGGGACCGGACATGGTCACAGATACGCAGTATTTT,CAPLGPGPDMVTDTQYF
TRBJ1-1,TRBV10-2,TRBD1,few,TGCGCCAGCAGTTTGACAGGGGTAATAGCCACTGAAGCTTTCTTT,CASSLTGVIATEAFF
TRBJ2-3,TRBV27,TRBD1,-,TGTGCGAGCAGCGCACGCACAGGGACAGATACGCAGTACTTT,CASSARTGTDTQYF
TRBJ2-1,TRBV10-3,TRBD2,many,TGTGCCATCAGTGACCCGCGACTAGCGGGAGGTTGGAATGAGCAGTTCTTC,CAISDPRLAGGWNEQFF
TRBJ2-3,TRBV27,-,-,TGTGCCTCGGCCCGGAGTGGCGAAGATACGCAGTATTTC,CASARSGEDTQYF
TRBJ1-4,TRBV4-1,-,-,TGCGCCAGCAGCCAAGATCGAGAAGCGTCCCGACCTGAAAAACTGTTTTTT,CASSQDREASRPEKLFF